Each of the 13 T cell receptor beta chains below was sequenced from the same sample in a study of T-cell reconstitution after alpha-beta-depleted transplantation in children. A TCRbeta library incorporating unique molecular identifiers was prepared. From the PCR reads, TCRdb called clonotypes with MiXCR, one entry per CDR3 protein. The table has about 610,000 distinct CDR3 sequences, about 10% seen once. The material was PBMCs from the stem cell graft donor, obtained from the stem cell graft. These receptors came from a human donor who donated a stem cell graft to a child with acute myeloid leukemia.

The gene calls are TRBV7-9 and TRBJ1-1; D gene unclear. The V gene lost 6 bases and the J gene lost 3 bases, with 8 bases spanning the gap. CDR1 SEHNR and CDR2 FQNEAQ come from the germline V gene (reference sequence). The CDR3 is made up of 12 amino acids. The CDR3 bases are TGTGCCAGCAGTTATAGATACACTGAAGCTTTCTTT. It specifies CASSYRYTEAFF.

The chain carries TRBV4-3 and TRBJ1-1; D is ambiguous. V dropped 0 bases and J dropped 1 base, with 9 bases sitting between them. Germline V gene data show CDR1 as LGHNA and CDR2 as YSLEER. The CDR3 length is 15 residues. DNA of the CDR3: TGCGCCAGCAGCCAAGAAGAGACGCGGAACACTGAAGCTTTCTTT. Amino acids: CASSQEETRNTEAFF.

This clonotype was recorded at least ten times. The chain links TRBV20-1 to TRBJ2-1, with no clear D. Trimming left V 6 bases short and J 0 bases short, with 15 bases between. The CDR3 has 15 amino acids. In germline, CDR1 is DFQATT, CDR2 SNEGSKA (reference sequence). The CDR3 DNA is TGCAGTGCCTTTTCGCCGTATAGCTCCTACAATGAGCAGTTCTTC. Encoded protein: CSAFSPYSSYNEQFF.

The genes are TRBV25-1 and TRBJ1-3, with D unresolved. Germline V gives CDR1 MGHDK, CDR2 SYGVNS. The CDR3 has 14 residues. V lost 1 base, J lost 3 bases, and 7 bases lay in between. The CDR3 reads CASSESGIGNTIYF. In DNA form, the CDR3 reads TGTGCCAGCAGTGAATCGGGTATTGGAAACACCATATATTTT.

This clonotype has a handful of counts. J is TRBJ2-7 and V is TRBV20-1, with D perhaps TRBD2 (5 bases). V shed 3 bases and J shed 4 bases, with 7 bases lying between them. This CDR3 comprises 11 residues. In germline, CDR1 is DFQATT, CDR2 SNEGSKA (reference sequence). CDR3 sequence reads: CSASGEYEQYF. The DNA of the CDR3 is TGCAGTGCTAGCGGGGAATACGAGCAGTACTTC.

The chain employs TRBV20-1 and TRBJ2-7, with 11 bases identical to TRBD2. V was pared by 1 base and J by 5 bases, with 7 bases of the junction left unmatched. Germline V gene data show CDR1 as DFQATT and CDR2 as SNEGSKA (reference sequence). The CDR3 totals 15 residues. CDR3 residues: CSARVLAGGIHEQYF. DNA for the CDR3: TGCAGTGCTAGAGTTCTAGCGGGAGGTATCCACGAGCAGTACTTC.

At least ten counts were recorded for this clonotype. The chain has TRBV7-9 and TRBJ2-1; 8 positions match TRBD2. V lost 5 bases to trimming and J lost 0 bases; unmatched junction nucleotides: 6. Germline CDR1 SEHNR, CDR2 FQNEAQ (reference sequence). This CDR3 has 16 residues. The CDR3 sequence is CASSLESGSSYNEQFF. As DNA, the CDR3 is TGTGCCAGCAGCCTAGAGAGCGGGAGCTCCTACAATGAGCAGTTCTTC.

About this clonotype itself: Mismatch with germline at one junction end may stem from a read error. The CDR3 DNA follows: TGTGCCAGCAGGGAAGGGGGGGCTAGGGCTAACTATGGCTACACCTTC. Protein product: CASREGGARANYGYTF. The chain links TRBV6-1 to TRBJ1-2; TRBD1 is a possible D gene (6 bases). Per the germline V gene, CDR1 is MNHNS and CDR2 is SASEGT. The CDR3 extends over 16 amino acids.

Many counts were recorded for this clonotype. CDR3 nucleotides: TGTGCCAGCAGTTTGGGGGCGCCTGAGCAGTTCTTC. It specifies CASSLGAPEQFF. This chain uses TRBV12-3 or TRBV12-4 with TRBJ2-1; perhaps TRBD1 as D (6 bases). V lost 3 bases to trimming and J lost 9 bases, with 9 bases between them. The CDR3 loop spans 12 amino acids.

This clonotype was counted only a few times. The chain employs TRBV9 and TRBJ2-1; D remains unclear. Germline V gene lookup returns CDR1 SGDLS and CDR2 YYNGEE. This CDR3 spans 14 amino acids. Trimming stripped 0 bases from V and 9 bases from J, with 13 bases between. The CDR3 is CASSVAASGGEQFF. The DNA of the CDR3 is TGTGCCAGCAGCGTAGCAGCATCCGGTGGTGAGCAGTTCTTC.

This chain uses TRBV6-4 with TRBJ2-1; the D is unclear. Germline V gene sequence: CDR1 MRHNA, CDR2 SNTAGT. There are 12 residues in the CDR3. The V gene lost 1 base and the J gene lost 5 bases, with 3 bases spanning the gap. The CDR3 nucleotides read TGTGCCAGCAGTGACTGGAACAATGAGCAGTTCTTC. It is translated as CASSDWNNEQFF.

The rearrangement uses TRBV18 and TRBJ2-3, with D hard to call. CDR3 length: 13 amino acids. Germline-derived CDR1 and CDR2 are KGHSH and LQKENI. V was cut by 11 bases and J by 1 base, with 13 bases left in between. CDR3 nucleotides: TGTGCCGGCCTCGTATGGGGCACAGATACGCAGTATTTT. Translated, it gives CAGLVWGTDTQYF. Using reference TRBV18 and TRBJ2-3 for the parts outside the CDR3, the full variable domain is NAGVMQNPRHLVRRRGQEARLRCSPMKGHSHVYWYRQLPEEGLKFMVYLQKENIIDESGMPKERFSAEFPKEGPSILRIQQVVRGDSAAYFCAGLVWGTDTQYFGPGTRLTVL.

This clonotype was detected ten times or more. This rearrangement joins TRBV12-3 or TRBV12-4 to TRBJ2-1; 11 bases are a match to TRBD2. The CDR3 has 15 residues. Unmatched junction bases numbered 9, after V lost 5 bases and J lost 9 bases. The CDR3: CASSPTSGSLREQFF. The DNA of the CDR3 is TGTGCCAGCAGTCCTACTAGCGGGAGTTTGCGTGAGCAGTTCTTC.